This entry describes one T cell receptor beta chain. The missing CDR3 end, 3 residues past where the read stops, is filled in from the germline J gene. The protocol was immunoSEQ multiplex PCR, while the TCRdb copy is restricted to in-frame clones and leaves out a portion. Its listing shows more than 30,000 clones. The data derive from a study of T cells in women clearing cervical HPV infection. Germline V gives CDR1 KGHSH, CDR2 LQKENI. This CDR3 comprises 17 residues. The V gene lost 4 bases and the J gene lost 2 bases, with 15 bases spanning the gap. The chain links TRBV18 to TRBJ2-6; tentative D call: TRBD1 (8 bases). The sequenced material came from blood buffy coat. The clonotype originates from a woman aged 18 to 75 with a cervical HPV16 infection that either progressed to CIN3+ or cleared (not recorded which). The DNA read from the CDR3 is TGTGCCAGCTCACTGACAGGGGAGGGCACTGGGGCCAACGTC. Protein product: CASSLTGEGTGANV. The full CDR3 protein reads CASSLTGEGTGANVLTF.